Presented here are 5 T cell receptor beta chains from one specimen sequenced in a study of CD8+CD57+ T cells in acquired aplastic anemia. For CDR3 and TCR beta VDJ profiling, genomic DNA was the template used. TCRdb recomputed calls from the reads with MiXCR, one row per CDR3 protein. The data contain about 290,000 distinct CDR3 sequences, under 65% of them seen just once; the ten biggest clones take up 1% to 1.5%. Selection for sequencing was limited to patients who had shown CD8+CD57+ cell expansion by flow cytometry. Sample: sorted CD4+, CD8+, or CD8+CD57+ T cells (not recorded which) from PBMCs. Receptor source: a human donor with aplastic anemia.

The chain has TRBV5-6 and TRBJ1-1; D is undetermined. This CDR3 spans 13 amino acids. The V gene lost 0 bases and the J gene lost 8 bases, with 11 bases spanning the gap. Germline lookup yields CDR1 SGHDT and CDR2 YYEEEE. CDR3 sequence (DNA): TGTGCCAGCAGCTTGGCGGTTGGTGAAGAAGCTTTCTTT. Its protein product is CASSLAVGEEAFF.

V is TRBV2 and J is TRBJ2-1; D possibly corresponds to TRBD2 (6 bases). CDR1 and CDR2 from the germline V gene are SNHLY and FYNNEI. V was clipped by 7 bases and J by 9 bases, with 10 bases between them. The CDR3 is 11 residues long. CDR3 bases: TGTGCCAGCACTGAGCGGGTTGAGCAGTTCTTC. This gives the protein CASTERVEQFF.

This clonotype came up many times. The chain is built from TRBV7-2 and TRBJ1-2; D gene uncertain. The V gene lost 2 bases and the J gene lost 6 bases, with 10 bases spanning the gap. This CDR3 is 13 amino acids long. Germline V CDR1 and CDR2: SGHTA, FQGNSA. CDR3 DNA: TGTGCCAGCAGCTTATTCAACCGCGATGGCTACACCTTC. Translation: CASSLFNRDGYTF.

V is TRBV7-9 and J is TRBJ1-4; D is undetermined. V was pared by 5 bases and J by 2 bases, with 9 bases between. CDR3 length: 14 residues. Germline V lookup: CDR1 SEHNR, CDR2 FQNEAQ (reference sequence). The CDR3 nucleotides are TGTGCCAGCAGCCCCAGTAGGACTAATGAAAAACTGTTTTTT. It specifies CASSPSRTNEKLFF.

With regard to this clonotype: A read error may produce the germline difference seen at one junction end. The rearrangement uses TRBV2 and TRBJ1-4, with D tentatively TRBD1 (5 bases). The germline CDR1 and CDR2 sequences are SNHLY and FYNNEI. The CDR3 covers 10 residues. The CDR3 nucleotides read TGTGCCAGCAGTGGGGGGATGCTTATTTTT. It translates to CASSGGMLIF.